Shown below are 24 T cell receptor beta chains from a single sample sequenced in a study of blood T cell repertoires in COVID-19. The data were produced by immunoSEQ multiplex PCR, yet TCRdb's version contains in-frame clones alone and is incomplete. This sample has 300,000 to 450,000 clones; around 91% occur once, and the top ten carry less than 1.2%. Specimen: PBMCs or T cells enriched from blood (not recorded which). Receptors were obtained from a man younger than 35 who had recovered from COVID-19.

The chain is built from TRBV2 and TRBJ2-2; 8 bases agree with TRBD1. V lost 6 bases and J lost 3; bases outside the gene matches: 12. The CDR3 extends over 17 amino acids. The germline V gene has CDR1 SNHLY and CDR2 FYNNEI. The CDR3 bases are TGTGCCAGCAGCCGGCAGGGGGCGGCCGTGGACACCGGGGAGCTGTTTTTT. Protein product: CASSRQGAAVDTGELFF.

V usage is TRBV7-8 and J usage is TRBJ1-5, with D perhaps TRBD1 (6 bases). Trimming removed 3 bases at V and 4 bases at J, with 13 bases between. CDR3 length equals 15 residues. Germline V gives CDR1 SGHVS, CDR2 FQNEAQ. CDR3 loop: CASSFSQGKNQPQHF. CDR3 nucleotide sequence: TGTGCCAGCAGCTTTTCACAGGGAAAAAATCAGCCCCAGCATTTT.

This clone was recorded a few times. This rearrangement joins TRBV6-1 to TRBJ1-1; unclear D gene. The germline V gene encodes CDR1 MNHNS and CDR2 SASEGT. The V end was cut by 3 bases, the J end by 8 bases, with 7 bases between. CDR3 length: 11 amino acids. CDR3 nucleotides: TGTGCCAGCAGTGATATCGGGGAAGCTTTCTTT. Translating gives CASSDIGEAFF.

V gene TRBV19 combines with J gene TRBJ2-7; perhaps TRBD1 as D (6 bases). The CDR3 has 16 amino acids. From germline, CDR1 is LNHDA and CDR2 SQIVND (reference sequence). The ends were cut back, 5 bases at V and 0 bases at J, with 17 bases in the middle. CDR3 loop: CASSLRTVQSSYEQYF. The CDR3 DNA follows: TGTGCCAGTAGTCTTAGGACAGTTCAGAGCTCCTACGAGCAGTACTTC.

The rearrangement links TRBV6-1 to TRBJ2-2; 7 bases match TRBD1. CDR1 and CDR2 from the germline V gene are MNHNS and SASEGT. The junction had 11 bases not matched to a gene; V was cut back by 1 base and J by 6 bases. This CDR3 has 17 residues. CDR3 loop: CASSEGVGGISPGELFF. The CDR3 DNA is TGTGCCAGCAGTGAAGGTGTAGGGGGCATCTCCCCCGGGGAGCTGTTTTTT.

The chain has TRBV12-3 or TRBV12-4 and TRBJ1-5, with D uncertain. The CDR3 consists of 12 residues. Trimming left V 2 bases short and J 6 bases short, with 5 bases between. CDR3 sequence (DNA): TGTGCCAGCAGTTTAACATTTCAGCCCCAGCATTTT. Amino acid sequence: CASSLTFQPQHF.

J is TRBJ1-3 and V is TRBV12-3 or TRBV12-4; D is ambiguous. This CDR3 has 13 residues. Trimming took 6 bases from V and 2 from J, leaving 8 bases between them. The CDR3 loop is CASSSAAGNTIYF. As DNA, the CDR3 is TGTGCCAGCAGCTCCGCAGCTGGAAACACCATATATTTT.

The chain employs TRBV28 and TRBJ2-1; 16 bases are shared with TRBD2. Germline values: CDR1 MDHEN, CDR2 SYDVKM. V shed 6 bases and J 7 bases; nucleotides not matched to a gene: 3. The CDR3 extends over 15 amino acids. CDR3 protein: CASRRGLAGGNEQFF. The CDR3 coding sequence is TGTGCCAGCAGGAGGGGACTAGCGGGGGGGAATGAGCAGTTCTTC.

The chain recombines TRBV19 with TRBJ1-4, with TRBD1 as a possible D gene (5 bases). The CDR3 extends over 16 amino acids. The ends were cut back, 5 bases at V and 4 bases at J, with 17 bases in the middle. The germline V gene has CDR1 LNHDA and CDR2 SQIVND (reference sequence). In DNA form, the CDR3 reads TGTGCCAGTAGTTTTGGGACTCTCAGTTTTAATGAAAAACTGTTTTTT. Protein sequence: CASSFGTLSFNEKLFF. The full variable domain, its missing parts supplied by reference TRBV19 and TRBJ1-4, is DGGITQSPKYLFRKEGQNVTLSCEQNLNHDAMYWYRQDPGQGLRLIYYSQIVNDFQKGDIAEGYSVSREKKESFPLTVTSAQKNPTAFYLCASSFGTLSFNEKLFFGSGTQLSVL.

This clone has a single count. The chain links TRBV6-5 to TRBJ1-3, with D possibly matching TRBD1 (5 bases). The CDR3 is 14 residues long. Germline values: CDR1 MNHEY, CDR2 SVGAGI. The V end lost 0 bases, the J end lost 7 bases, and 10 bases lay between the germline ends. The CDR3 nucleotides are TGTGCCAGCAGTTACTCCTCGGGGGATAACACCATATATTTT. It specifies CASSYSSGDNTIYF.

The V gene is TRBV6-5, the J gene TRBJ1-5; D is possibly TRBD1 (5 bases). This CDR3 has 15 amino acids. Germline V CDR1 and CDR2: MNHEY, SVGAGI. The V end was cut by 2 bases, the J end by 6 bases, with 14 bases between. The CDR3 nucleotides read TGTGCCAGCAGTTACGGGGTAGGGGAAGGTCAGCCCCAGCATTTT. Protein: CASSYGVGEGQPQHF.

V and J are TRBV13 and TRBJ2-3; 7 nucleotides match TRBD1. With 4 bases clipped from V and 0 bases from J, the junction kept 7 bases outside the gene matches. CDR3 length equals 16 residues. Germline V CDR1 and CDR2: PRHDT, FYEKMQ (reference sequence). The CDR3 sequence: CASSSTGDTSTDTQYF. CDR3 coding DNA: TGTGCCAGCAGCTCCACAGGGGACACAAGCACAGATACGCAGTATTTT.

The genes are TRBV7-3 and TRBJ1-2, with unresolved D. The CDR3 contains 14 residues. Germline CDR1 is SGHTA and CDR2 is FQGTGA. V was shortened by 1 base and J by 7 bases, with 13 bases between the two germline ends. The CDR3 region is CASSLSPASGGYTF. The CDR3 DNA follows: TGTGCCAGCAGCTTAAGTCCCGCCTCAGGTGGCTACACCTTC. The full variable domain, in which reference TRBV7-3 and TRBJ1-2 provide the parts outside the CDR3, is GAGVSQTPSNKVTEKGKYVELRCDPISGHTALYWYRQSLGQGPEFLIYFQGTGAADDSGLPNDRFFAVRPEGSVSTLKIQRTERGDSAVYLCASSLSPASGGYTFGSGTRLTVV.

The chain joins TRBV6-5 to TRBJ2-2; D not certain. The CDR3 sequence is 15 residues long. Trimming cost V 2 bases and J 4 bases, with 11 bases left between them. Germline CDR1 MNHEY, CDR2 SVGAGI. The CDR3 loop reads CASSYGLVSTGELFF. The CDR3 nucleotides read TGTGCCAGCAGTTACGGCCTAGTGAGCACCGGGGAGCTGTTTTTT.

This chain joins TRBV11-2 and TRBJ2-1, with 7 nucleotides matching TRBD1. Germline V CDR1 and CDR2: SGHAT, FQNNGV. The CDR3 is made up of 15 amino acids. V was clipped by 3 bases and J by 4 bases; unmatched bases: 6. The CDR3 DNA reads TGTGCCAGCAGCTTTAACAGGGGTAGGTACAATGAGCAGTTCTTC. It is translated as CASSFNRGRYNEQFF.

This clone was picked up one time. V and J are TRBV7-8 and TRBJ2-2, with 10 positions matching TRBD2. This CDR3 is built from 16 residues. CDR1 SGHVS and CDR2 FQNEAQ come from the germline V gene. The junction had 8 bases not matched to a gene; V was cut back by 3 bases and J by 7 bases. For the CDR3, the DNA is TGTGCCAGCAGCTTCCTAGCGGGAGTTGAAATCGGGGAGCTGTTTTTT. This gives the protein CASSFLAGVEIGELFF.

The rearrangement uses TRBV5-1 and TRBJ2-5; D possibly corresponds to TRBD1 (6 bases). Germline V gives CDR1 SGHRS, CDR2 YFSETQ. The CDR3 totals 15 residues. Trimming removed 2 bases at V and 5 bases at J, with 16 bases between. CDR3 sequence (DNA): TGCGCCAGCAGCTTCAGGGGCGAGAGGGTGGAGACCCAGTACTTC. The encoded protein is CASSFRGERVETQYF.

This clone was seen a few times. The rearrangement uses TRBV19 and TRBJ2-1; tentatively, D is TRBD2 (5 bases). Germline CDR1 LNHDA, CDR2 SQIVND (reference sequence). V gave up 6 bases and J gave up 0 bases, with 12 bases separating them. This CDR3 is built from 15 residues. The CDR3 coding sequence is TGTGCCAGTAGGACTACTCCGAGCTCCTACAATGAGCAGTTCTTC. This translates into CASRTTPSSYNEQFF.

The chain joins TRBV28 to TRBJ2-2; D is unclear. Germline V CDR1 and CDR2: MDHEN, SYDVKM. Between the trimmed V and J ends, which lost 4 bases and 5 bases, there was a span of 8 bases. This CDR3 has 13 amino acids. The CDR3 spells CASSSRSTGELFF. For the CDR3, the DNA is TGTGCCAGCAGTTCACGGTCAACCGGGGAGCTGTTTTTT.

The chain carries TRBV5-5 and TRBJ2-7; D not resolved. Trimming left V 3 bases short and J 0 bases short, with 7 bases between. CDR1 and CDR2 (germline): SGHKS, YYEKEE (reference sequence). The length of the CDR3 is 13 residues. Here the CDR3 reads CASSSRPSYEQYF. CDR3 nucleotide sequence: TGTGCCAGCAGCTCGCGGCCCTCCTACGAGCAGTACTTC.

The J gene is TRBJ1-1, the V gene TRBV29-1, with TRBD1 matching 8 bases. The CDR3 runs to 12 residues. V trimming: 6 bases; J trimming: 10 bases; junction bases outside the gene matches: 10. The germline V gene has CDR1 SQVTM and CDR2 ANQGSEA. The CDR3 coding sequence is TGCAGCGTCTTGGGGGGGACAGGAGGAGCTTTCTTT. Encoded protein: CSVLGGTGGAFF.

The chain joins TRBV11-2 to TRBJ2-7, with D tentatively TRBD2 (5 bases). The germline V gene has CDR1 SGHAT and CDR2 FQNNGV. Trimming took off 6 bases at V and 0 bases at J, with 12 bases between the two ends. The CDR3 is 14 residues long. In DNA form, the CDR3 reads TGTGCCAGCAGACCCTCCCGGGGCTCCTACGAGCAGTACTTC. It specifies CASRPSRGSYEQYF.

The genes are TRBV27 and TRBJ2-3; possible D gene TRBD2, 5 bases. The germline V gene encodes CDR1 MNHEY and CDR2 SMNVEV (reference sequence). Trimming cost V 5 bases and J 2 bases, with 8 bases left between them. This CDR3 region has 13 residues. This chain's CDR3 is CASSRGDTDTQYF. The CDR3 DNA sequence: TGTGCCAGCAGTCGGGGTGACACAGATACGCAGTATTTT.

The rearrangement joins TRBV5-1 to TRBJ1-1, with 8 bases matching TRBD1. The length of the CDR3 is 14 residues. With V trimmed by 2 bases and J by 0 bases, 0 bases remained unmatched. In germline, CDR1 is SGHRS, CDR2 YFSETQ. CDR3 region: CASSLQGVNTEAFF. In DNA form, the CDR3 reads TGCGCCAGCAGCTTACAGGGGGTGAACACTGAAGCTTTCTTT. Full variable domain (remainder filled in from reference TRBV5-1 and TRBJ1-1): KAGVTQTPRYLIKTRGQQVTLSCSPISGHRSVSWYQQTPGQGLQFLFEYFSETQRNKGNFPGRFSGRQFSNSRSEMNVSTLELGDSALYLCASSLQGVNTEAFFGQGTRLTVV.